These 20 T cell receptor beta chains originate from one sample sequenced in a study of Ad26.COV2.S vaccination and SARS-CoV-2 variants. Regarding treatment: around 19 received Ad26.COV2.S at low or high dose, single or two shots; about 5 received placebo; per-sample allocation not given. At day 63 after the first vaccine or placebo injection, samples were drawn. Here immunoSEQ multiplex PCR was the method, and the copy in TCRdb shows in-frame clones only, minus some. The table lists 290,000 or so clones, 70% to 90% of them singletons. The specimen was peripheral blood, collected in a trial of Ad26.COV2.S vaccine versus placebo. These receptors originate from a person between 18 and 60 years old who received the Ad26.COV2.S COVID-19 vaccine or a placebo.

The chain joins TRBV5-4 to TRBJ1-2, with 7 positions matching TRBD1. The germline gives CDR1 SGHNT, CDR2 YYREEE (reference sequence). This CDR3 contains 14 residues. V lost 2 bases, J lost 2 bases, and 3 bases stayed unmatched. In DNA form, the CDR3 reads TGTGCCAGCAGCTTTAGAGGGGGCAACTATGGCTACACCTTC. It yields the protein CASSFRGGNYGYTF.

The rearrangement joins TRBV6-1 to TRBJ1-5; 7 nucleotides match TRBD1. This CDR3 contains 16 residues. V lost 2 bases, J lost 2 bases, and 6 bases stayed unmatched. Germline CDR1 is MNHNS and CDR2 is SASEGT. The CDR3 is CASSESQGVGNQPQHF. DNA of the CDR3: TGTGCCAGCAGTGAATCTCAGGGGGTGGGCAATCAGCCCCAGCATTTT.

J is TRBJ2-7 and V is TRBV20-1, with 8 bases that match TRBD2. After removal of 6 bases from V and 7 bases from J, the junction contained 5 bases not matched to a gene. Germline V gene sequence: CDR1 DFQATT, CDR2 SNEGSKA (reference sequence). The CDR3 runs 11 residues. The DNA for the CDR3 is TGCAGTGCGACGCTAGCGGGTGAGCAGTACTTC. It yields the protein CSATLAGEQYF.

The J gene is TRBJ1-1, the V gene TRBV5-4; D perhaps matches TRBD1 (6 bases). The length of the CDR3 is 17 residues. Between the trimmed V and J ends, which lost 5 bases and 1 base, there was a span of 21 bases. Germline CDR1 is SGHNT and CDR2 is YYREEE (reference sequence). The CDR3 DNA reads as TGTGCCAGCAGTTCCCCGTTACAGGGAGCAGCGAACACTGAAGCTTTCTTT. Its translation is CASSSPLQGAANTEAFF.

For the CDR3, the DNA is TGTGCCAGCAGTCCTTCGGAGGGCGAGCAGTTCTTC. Residues: CASSPSEGEQFF. V is TRBV6-6 and J is TRBJ2-1, with D maybe TRBD2 (6 bases). Germline CDR1 reads MNHNY; CDR2 reads SVGAGI (reference sequence). Between the trimmed V and J ends, which lost 5 bases and 10 bases, there was a span of 12 bases. This CDR3 comprises 12 residues.

This chain links TRBV6-5 with TRBJ1-2; D remains ambiguous. Germline V gene lookup returns CDR1 MNHEY and CDR2 SVGAGI. V was clipped by 2 bases and J by 6 bases, with 7 bases between them. The length of the CDR3 is 12 residues. The CDR3 here is CASSYDGNGYTF. DNA for the CDR3: TGTGCCAGCAGTTACGACGGGAATGGCTACACCTTC.

The chain has TRBV20-1 and TRBJ2-2; 9 bases map to TRBD2. The CDR3 loop spans 14 amino acids. Per germline, CDR1 DFQATT and CDR2 SNEGSKA (reference sequence). V dropped 3 bases and J dropped 6; count of bases not matched to a gene: 5. CDR3 protein: CSASFASGAGELFF. The CDR3 coding sequence is TGCAGTGCTAGTTTCGCTAGCGGGGCCGGGGAGCTGTTTTTT.

On this clone: At one end, the junction sequence differs from germline, possibly due to a read error. The chain has TRBV6-5 and TRBJ1-1; TRBD1 is a possible D gene (6 bases). The CDR3 length is 12 residues. Germline-derived CDR1 and CDR2 are MNHEY and SVGAGI. CDR3 in amino acids: CASSLNGQRNLF. DNA for the CDR3: TGTGCCAGCAGTTTAAACGGACAGAGGAACCTCTTT.

The chain uses TRBV4-1 and TRBJ2-1; D might be TRBD2 (5 bases). Trimming shortened V by 5 bases and J by 3 bases, and 14 bases separated the two germline ends. Germline assignment: CDR1 MGHRA and CDR2 YSYEKL. The CDR3 covers 15 residues. The CDR3 sequence is CASSLQRTNYNEQFF. Written as DNA, the CDR3 is TGCGCCAGCAGCTTACAGCGGACCAACTACAATGAGCAGTTCTTC.

The V gene is TRBV7-6, the J gene TRBJ2-5; maybe TRBD1 (6 bases). V lost 3 bases to trimming and J lost 2 bases, with 13 bases between them. CDR1 is SGHVS and CDR2 is FNYEAQ in the germline V gene. The CDR3 consists of 15 residues. CDR3 bases: TGTGCCAGCAGCTTCCGGGCAGGGGAACAAGAGACCCAGTACTTC. Protein product: CASSFRAGEQETQYF.

This chain connects TRBV10-1 to TRBJ2-7; D is undetermined. The CDR3 is 15 residues long. The germline V gene has CDR1 WNHNN and CDR2 SYGVQD (reference sequence). V was pared by 7 bases and J by 3 bases, with 19 bases between. CDR3 sequence reads: CASNPRARKNYEQYF. Written as DNA, the CDR3 is TGCGCCAGCAATCCCAGAGCCAGAAAAAACTACGAGCAGTACTTC.

V usage is TRBV6-5 and J usage is TRBJ1-1, with 10 bases identical to TRBD1. V dropped 2 bases and J dropped 4; count of bases not matched to a gene: 4. This CDR3 is 15 amino acids long. The V gene's germline CDR1 is MNHEY and CDR2 SVGAGI. This CDR3 is CASSYRDRGPTEAFF. For the CDR3, the DNA is TGTGCCAGCAGTTACCGGGACAGGGGTCCCACTGAAGCTTTCTTT.

The gene calls are TRBV19 and TRBJ1-1; weak D call: TRBD1 (5 bases). Trimming pared 3 bases from V and 0 bases from J, leaving 11 bases between. Per the germline V gene, CDR1 is LNHDA and CDR2 is SQIVND (reference sequence). The CDR3 is 15 amino acids. The CDR3 DNA reads TGTGCCAGTAGTATGGACACCGTCCTGAACACTGAAGCTTTCTTT. Protein product: CASSMDTVLNTEAFF.

This clone was observed a handful of times. The chain links TRBV7-2 to TRBJ1-1, with D uncertain. CDR3 length: 11 amino acids. CDR1 is SGHTA and CDR2 is FQGNSA in the germline V gene. V lost 4 bases to trimming and J lost 10 bases, with 10 bases between them. This CDR3 reads CASSSSGRAFF. In DNA form, the CDR3 reads TGTGCCAGCAGCTCTAGCGGAAGAGCTTTCTTT.

This chain uses TRBV10-3 with TRBJ1-2; a weak D match, TRBD1 (5 bases). This CDR3 spans 14 amino acids. Germline V gene lookup returns CDR1 ENHRY and CDR2 SYGVKD. V dropped 3 bases and J dropped 6 bases, with 14 bases sitting between them. CDR3 sequence: CAISDWQGRNGYTF. CDR3 in DNA: TGTGCCATCAGTGATTGGCAGGGCCGGAATGGCTACACCTTC.

The chain has TRBV25-1 and TRBJ1-2; D unclear. The CDR3 is 11 residues long. The V gene's germline CDR1 is MGHDK and CDR2 SYGVNS. V was clipped by 8 bases and J by 5 bases, with 9 bases between them. The CDR3 loop reads CASSNGYGYTF. CDR3 nucleotide sequence: TGTGCCAGCTCGAACGGATATGGCTACACCTTC.

The chain is built from TRBV6-5 and TRBJ1-2; maybe TRBD1 (6 bases). V was shortened by 6 bases and J by 4 bases, with 12 bases between the two germline ends. Germline CDR1 is MNHEY and CDR2 is SVGAGI. The CDR3 sequence is 13 residues long. The DNA of the CDR3 is TGTGCCAGCAGCTACGGACAGTTCTATGGCTACACCTTC. Translated: CASSYGQFYGYTF.

The chain recombines TRBV5-4 with TRBJ2-2; maybe TRBD1 (6 bases). The germline CDR1 and CDR2 sequences are SGHNT and YYREEE (reference sequence). CDR3 length: 15 residues. V lost 4 bases to trimming and J lost 2 bases, with 12 bases between them. The DNA of the CDR3 is TGTGCCAGCAGCGACAGACAGGCCAACACCGGGGAGCTGTTTTTT. It yields the protein CASSDRQANTGELFF.

This chain joins TRBV4-2 and TRBJ2-7, with TRBD2 matching over 7 bases. The CDR3 is made up of 15 amino acids. Germline V gene data show CDR1 as LGHNA and CDR2 as YNFKEQ. Germline trimming cut 2 bases from V and 4 bases from J; bases unmatched to any gene: 8. The CDR3 sequence is CASSQTSGTEYEQYF. For the CDR3, the DNA is TGTGCCAGCAGCCAAACAAGCGGGACCGAGTACGAGCAGTACTTC.

The chain links TRBV19 to TRBJ1-2; D is possibly TRBD1 (6 bases). The germline V and J ends were trimmed by 3 bases and 3 bases, with 23 bases remaining between them. CDR3 length: 18 amino acids. Germline V lookup: CDR1 LNHDA, CDR2 SQIVND (reference sequence). This CDR3 is CASSIGYTWTENYYGYTF. For the CDR3, the DNA is TGTGCCAGTAGTATCGGATATACTTGGACAGAAAATTACTATGGCTACACCTTC.